The T cell receptor beta chain under discussion was sequenced for a study of PD-1 blockade in classical Hodgkin lymphoma. There are a few counts of this clone. Its antigen is still unknown. Libraries were prepared by immunoSEQ multiplex PCR; TCRdb keeps only in-frame clonotypes and omits some of them. The sample lists approximately 57,000 clones, less than 95% seen once, with more than 9% in the top ten. Notes on the study in general: Relapsed/refractory patients reportedly had lower baseline diversity than newly diagnosed patients. Nivolumab starters within 1 year of ASCT were excluded.

Germline V gene lookup returns CDR1 MNHNS and CDR2 SASEGT. Trimming took off 8 bases at V and 4 bases at J, with 11 bases between the two ends. The CDR3 has 12 amino acids. Brentuximab vedotin exposure varied among the patients, all of whom had relapsed after autologous stem cell transplantation. When best responses were assessed, they were complete response, partial response or progressive disease. The sequence was obtained from a human donor with classical Hodgkin lymphoma. The material was peripheral blood mononuclear cells (PBMCs), obtained before the second cycle of nivolumab. The rearrangement joins TRBV6-1 to TRBJ2-5; TRBD1 might be the D (6 bases). The DNA of the CDR3 is TGTGCCAGCGGGGGCCAGAGAGAGACCCAGTACTTC. It is translated as CASGGQRETQYF.